This T cell receptor beta chain appears in the sequencing data of a study of response to subunit inactivated influenza vaccine (dated by TCRdb to between 2018 and 2020). Some background on the complete study: Deep quantitative T cell receptor repertoire profiling was used in the study to track responses to a trivalent subunit inactivated influenza vaccine.

CDR1 and CDR2 are read off the germline V gene (reference sequence) as DFQATT and SNEGSKA. The CDR3 goes from the cysteine to the phenylalanine over 16 residues. Only the CDR3 portion is preserved as DNA: 48 bases, with reading frame beginning at the first base. Deletion took 3 bases off V and 0 bases off J, with a span of 12 bases between the germline ends. The study at large found these results: The authors suggested that each seasonal influenza vaccination may recruit only a limited number of new T cells.

Notes on this clonotype: Its antigen is unknown. Base qualities are missing; no much larger clone stands one base away.

The method behind the library was RT-PCR. The run used an Illumina HiSeq 2500. TCRdb trimmed the raw reads at Q25, called clones with MiXCR and kept productive beta chains. Rows with a matching CDR3 protein are joined into one entry that keeps the most common DNA and genes. Within this sample are 710,000 or so distinct CDR3 sequences, with approximately 14% of them counted one time only. Jointly, the top ten make up about 9.9% of the sample. This material consisted of PBMCs from blood, taken 11 to 12 days after vaccination. The sequence is built from TRBV20-1 and TRBJ2-6; confidence is insufficient to name the D gene. This sequence originates from a man aged 50 to 59 who received an inactivated influenza vaccine. Donor details come from another sample of the same person, matched by shared clones. The CDR3 sequence is CSASSPGGSGANVLTF. In nucleotide form, the sequence is TGCAGTGCTAGTTCGCCAGGCGGCTCTGGGGCCAACGTCCTGACTTTC.